This T cell receptor beta chain is from a study of T-cell reconstitution after alpha-beta-depleted transplantation in children. The CDR3 consists of 16 residues. Germline values: CDR1 DFQATT, CDR2 SNEGSKA (reference sequence). With 5 bases removed from V and 6 bases from J, the gap between germline ends came to 25 bases. Unique molecular identifiers were incorporated during preparation of the TCRbeta library. TCRdb redid the calling of the PCR reads with MiXCR, one entry per CDR3 protein. The sample contains about 690,000 distinct CDR3 sequences, about 15% of which appear only once. This clonotype was seen many times.

The gene calls are TRBV20-1 and TRBJ1-2, with TRBD1 as a possible D gene (6 bases). This specimen was PBMCs from the stem cell graft donor, taken from the stem cell graft. This receptor was identified in a human donor who donated a stem cell graft to a child with acute myeloid leukemia. The CDR3 DNA reads TGCAGTGCTGCGTCAATATTGGGCCAGGGGCTTAATGGCTACACCTTC. Its translation: CSAASILGQGLNGYTF.